Shown below are 12 T cell receptor beta chains from a single sample sequenced in a study of blood T cell repertoires in COVID-19. The protocol was immunoSEQ multiplex PCR, while the TCRdb copy is restricted to in-frame clones and leaves out a portion. Of roughly 95,000 clones in the sample, about 93% were seen once. Source material: peripheral blood. These receptor sequences come from a woman aged 45-65 years in a cohort sampled during active COVID-19.

The chain couples TRBV5-1 to TRBJ1-5; no clear D gene. Germline V CDR1 and CDR2: SGHRS, YFSETQ. This CDR3 is 14 amino acids long. Deletions cut 0 bases from V and 7 bases from J, with 11 bases between. In nucleotides, the CDR3 is TGCGCCAGCAGCTTGGTGGAGGGAGGGCAGCCCCAGCATTTT. As protein: CASSLVEGGQPQHF.

The chain couples TRBV27 to TRBJ1-1, with 7 bases aligning to TRBD1. V shed 5 bases, J shed 2 bases, and the junction held 8 bases outside the gene matches. The CDR3 length is 15 residues. From germline, CDR1 is MNHEY and CDR2 SMNVEV (reference sequence). CDR3 DNA: TGTGCCAGCAGTCGAACAGGGGTTTTAAACACTGAAGCTTTCTTT. Translating it yields CASSRTGVLNTEAFF.

The gene calls are TRBV24-1 and TRBJ2-5, with 9 bases that match TRBD2. The CDR3 length is 13 residues. The V segment lost 9 bases and the J segment 5 bases; nucleotides outside the gene matches: 6. CDR1 is KGHDR and CDR2 is SFDVKD in the germline V gene. CDR3 nucleotides: TGTGCCACCGGCGCGGGGGGGAGGGAGACCCAGTACTTC. Protein: CATGAGGRETQYF.

This clone appeared a few times. The rearrangement links TRBV4-1 to TRBJ1-2; D not certain. Looked up from germline, CDR1 is MGHRA and CDR2 is YSYEKL. This CDR3 has 15 residues. V lost 0 bases and J 11 bases, leaving 19 bases between the germline ends. In nucleotides, the CDR3 is TGCGCCAGCAGCCAAGATTCGGGGTCCCCGCTGGGTTACACCTTC. It codes for CASSQDSGSPLGYTF.

This chain connects TRBV12-3 or TRBV12-4 to TRBJ2-4; D uncertain. CDR3 length: 12 residues. Trimming cost V 3 bases and J 7 bases, with 7 bases left between them. CDR3 protein: CASSFGANIQYF. CDR3 nucleotides: TGTGCCAGCAGTTTCGGAGCGAACATTCAGTACTTC.

The rearrangement links TRBV7-2 to TRBJ1-3; 7 positions match TRBD1. CDR1 SGHTA and CDR2 FQGNSA come from the germline V gene. The CDR3 has 15 residues. V lost 4 bases and J lost 0; bases outside the gene matches: 3. CDR3 sequence: CASSSSGGSGNTIYF. For the CDR3, the DNA is TGTGCCAGCAGCTCCTCAGGGGGCTCTGGAAACACCATATATTTT. Based on the CDR3 plus reference TRBV7-2 and TRBJ1-3, the full variable domain is GAGVSQSPSNKVTEKGKDVELRCDPISGHTALYWYRQSLGQGLEFLIYFQGNSAPDKSGLPSDRFSAERTGGSVSTLTIQRTQQEDSAVYLCASSSSGGSGNTIYFGEGSWLTVV.

This chain connects TRBV7-9 to TRBJ2-1; D not certain. The germline V gene encodes CDR1 SEHNR and CDR2 FQNEAQ (reference sequence). Trimming cost V 4 bases and J 10 bases, with 11 bases left between them. This CDR3 spans 12 amino acids. The CDR3: CASSSSYGEQFF. In DNA, the CDR3 is TGTGCCAGCAGCTCTAGTTACGGGGAGCAGTTCTTC.

V is TRBV3-1 (or the pseudogene TRBV3-2) and J is TRBJ1-6, with 8 nucleotides matching TRBD1. Trimming at V came to 4 bases and at J to 8 bases, leaving 7 bases not matched to a gene. This CDR3 contains 15 residues. CDR1 LGHDT and CDR2 YNNKEL come from the germline V gene (reference sequence). The CDR3 loop reads CASSLRQGRDSPLHF. The CDR3 nucleotides read TGTGCCAGCAGCCTTCGACAGGGGAGGGATTCACCCCTCCACTTT.

The chain uses TRBV19 and TRBJ2-7, with no clear D. Germline V CDR1 and CDR2: LNHDA, SQIVND (reference sequence). This CDR3 has 16 residues. Trimming pared 1 base from V and 0 bases from J, leaving 13 bases between. CDR3 nucleotide sequence: TGTGCCAGTAGTATAGGAGGCGGCAGAACCTCCTACGAGCAGTACTTC. Encoded protein: CASSIGGGRTSYEQYF.

The rearrangement uses TRBV7-9 and TRBJ2-3; 13 bases fit TRBD2. The germline CDR1 and CDR2 sequences are SEHNR and FQNEAQ (reference sequence). The junction had 10 bases not matched to a gene; V was cut back by 5 bases and J by 5 bases. The CDR3 loop spans 17 amino acids. The CDR3 nucleotides are TGTGCCAGCAGCAAAAGAAACGGACTAGCGGGAGAAGATACGCAGTATTTT. Translated: CASSKRNGLAGEDTQYF.

The chain has TRBV5-1 and TRBJ2-3, with 8 bases matching TRBD2. Trimming at V came to 2 bases and at J to 1 base, leaving 6 bases not matched to a gene. The CDR3 totals 16 residues. From germline, CDR1 is SGHRS and CDR2 YFSETQ. In DNA form, the CDR3 reads TGCGCCAGCAGCTTCGGGAGGGGCGGAGGCACAGATACGCAGTATTTT. Translation gives CASSFGRGGGTDTQYF.

The V gene is TRBV19, the J gene TRBJ1-4; no definite D call. The CDR3 is 11 amino acids. With 8 bases removed from V and 5 bases from J, the gap between germline ends came to 6 bases. Looked up from germline, CDR1 is LNHDA and CDR2 is SQIVND (reference sequence). In DNA form, the CDR3 reads TGTGCCAGTTTCAGGAATGAAAAACTGTTTTTT. Residues: CASFRNEKLFF.